This T cell receptor beta chain was identified during a study of identical twins. V lost 6 bases and J lost 0; bases outside the gene matches: 3. The germline V gene has CDR1 DFQATT and CDR2 SNEGSKA (reference sequence). The CDR3 runs 14 residues. Unique molecular identifiers were in the cDNA, with template-switch universal primer binding. TCRdb itself ran the 5' RACE reads through MiXCR, one entry per CDR3 protein. The table records 400,000 to 550,000 distinct CDR3 sequences, under 25% of them present only once. This clonotype was picked up a small number of times. These data also formed part of another study, on T cells expressing NK-cell markers. That study adds: Similarly, these clonotypes led the CD3+CD56-NKG2C+ fraction as well in several donors.

The chain is built from TRBV20-1 and TRBJ2-4, with 9 bases that match TRBD1. The sequenced sample was CD4+ T cells sorted from blood. This receptor was obtained from a woman aged 18-29 years in good health. CDR3 amino acids: CSALDRGAKNIQYF. CDR3 DNA: TGCAGTGCGTTGGACAGGGGAGCCAAAAACATTCAGTACTTC.